The entry below describes one TCR beta chain. Its antigen remains unknown. The data originate from a study of T cells in Graves' hyperthyroidism and ophthalmopathy. General study findings and limits: In blood, most of the thyroid clonotypes expanded above 0.001 were also present.

Trimming removed 5 bases at V and 1 base at J, with 23 bases between. The CDR3 is 19 amino acids. Amplified TCR beta CDR3 regions came from RNA transcripts. The TCR CDR3 was amplified in a first-round RT-PCR using the HTBI primer set. Via MiXCR, TCRdb re-called the multiplex PCR reads, giving one row per CDR3 protein. The table lists about half a million distinct CDR3 sequences, 15% to 20% of them singletons. The sequenced sample consisted of blood. This TCR derives from a woman in her twenties or thirties with Graves' ophthalmopathy. This chain joins TRBV12-3 or TRBV12-4 and TRBJ2-2; D ambiguous. The CDR3 DNA is TGTGCCAGCAGTCCTGGATGGTTCGTAGTTAGGAAGAACACCGGGGAGCTGTTTTTT. Translation: CASSPGWFVVRKNTGELFF.